The entry below describes one T cell receptor beta chain. The antigen is unknown. Clones were sequenced by immunoSEQ multiplex PCR, and TCRdb holds only the in-frame ones, with some missing. The sample includes 59,000 or so clones, about 89% of them seen just once. Trimming cost V 5 bases and J 5 bases, with 27 bases left between them. CDR1 and CDR2 (germline): SEHNR, FQNEAQ (reference sequence). This CDR3 contains 18 residues. This sample is part of a study of T cells in localized non-small cell lung cancer. Points from the study as a whole: Higher T cell density in the blood was associated with longer overall survival, whereas higher adjacent-lung clonality associated with shorter survival. A median of approximately 50 clones ranked among the top 100 in tumor appeared in adjacent lung. Heterogeneity remains possible, as sequencing covered one tumor region only. The greatest T cell clonality was found in uninvolved adjacent lung (higher than in tumor).

The chain joins TRBV7-9 to TRBJ2-5; D assignment may be TRBD1 or TRBD2 (6 bases each). The material sequenced was peripheral blood, taken before any cancer treatment. This TCR derives from a man between 40 and 69 years old with stage I lung adenocarcinoma. The CDR3 coding sequence is TGTGCCAGCAGCGCTTATATAGGGGGGAGCCGGAGGGTGGAGACCCAGTACTTC. Protein product: CASSAYIGGSRRVETQYF.